The clone carrying this T cell receptor (beta chain) is termed medium-sized (0.01 to 0.1%). As yet, its antigen is unknown. The germline and genes are mouse ones. Coverage ceases 1 residue before the CDR3 finishes, and the germline J gene fills in the end. The sample comes from a study of tissue T cells after allogeneic stem cell transplantation. Repertoires were generated with immunoSEQ multiplex PCR, while TCRdb's copy carries only in-frame clones and drops some. The sample shows over 8,000 clones, 45% of them seen only once. Overall study results and limits: Few T cell clones were shared across patients, but motif clusters showed tissue-specific shared signatures.

Germline V lookup: CDR1 SNHLY, CDR2 FYNGKV (reference sequence). V lost 1 base, J lost 6 bases, and 3 bases stayed unmatched. This CDR3 has 14 residues. Described time point: mouse harvest day 7 after allogeneic transplant. Each mouse received 10^7 T-cell-depleted marrow cells plus 10^6 splenic CD5+ T cells by tail vein. Tissues came from B6→BALB/c major-mismatch GVHD mice at day 7 or 14. This chain joins TRBV3 and TRBJ2-7; 10 bases match TRBD1. The sequenced sample was skin. This TCR was sampled from a female BALB/c mouse given C57BL/6 T cells with graft-versus-host disease after an allogeneic hematopoietic cell transplant. The CDR3 is CASSLVDRGLEQYF. Partial CDR3 DNA: TGTGCCAGCAGCTTAGTTGACAGGGGGCTTGAACAGTAC. The variable domain in full, completed from reference TRBV3 and TRBJ2-7, reads GPKVLQIPSHQIIDMGQMVTLNCDPVSNHLYFYWYKQILGQQMEFLVNFYNGKVMEKSKLFKDQFSVERPDGSYFTLKIQPTALEDSAVYFCASSLVDRGLEQYFGPGTRLTVL.